What follows are 18 T cell receptor beta chains derived from one specimen sequenced in a study of cytomegalovirus exposure and HLA in healthy donors. 60 Vbeta and 13 Jbeta primers were used in PCR. Measured with immunoSEQ multiplex PCR; TCRdb has only the in-frame clones, and not every one. The data hold under 200,000 clones, with more than 70% observed a single time. Source material: PBMCs. These receptors originate from a woman in her 40s in good health and CMV-seropositive.

This clone was counted a single time. This chain joins TRBV7-9 and TRBJ2-5; possibly TRBD2 for D (6 bases). V lost 3 bases and J lost 5, with 13 bases in between. CDR1 SEHNR and CDR2 FQNEAQ come from the germline V gene (reference sequence). The CDR3 covers 14 residues. The CDR3 sequence: CASSLRLARETQYF. The CDR3 nucleotides read TGTGCCAGCAGCTTGAGGCTAGCGCGGGAGACCCAGTACTTC.

This clone was observed a handful of times. This rearrangement joins TRBV5-1 to TRBJ2-5; D perhaps matches TRBD2 (7 bases). CDR3 length equals 18 residues. Trimming took off 3 bases at V and 3 bases at J, with 24 bases between the two ends. Germline V gene sequence: CDR1 SGHRS, CDR2 YFSETQ. The CDR3 DNA follows: TGCGCCAGCAGCTCCCCACGGTTGGGGGGGGCGAGGGAAGAGACCCAGTACTTC. Its protein is CASSSPRLGGAREETQYF.

Of note for this clone: The sample has other DNA sequences that encode this CDR3 too. The V and J genes are TRBV7-9 and TRBJ2-7; 13 bases agree with TRBD2. Germline V gives CDR1 SEHNR, CDR2 FQNEAQ (reference sequence). This CDR3 has 15 amino acids. J was trimmed by 6 bases and V by 4 bases; bases with no gene match: 6. CDR3 sequence reads: CASSSRTSGSGEQYF. As DNA, the CDR3 is TGTGCCAGCAGCTCCCGGACTAGCGGGAGTGGCGAGCAGTACTTC.

This chain connects TRBV7-2 to TRBJ2-3, with 8 bases aligning to TRBD1. V shed 5 bases and J 0 bases; nucleotides not matched to a gene: 16. This CDR3 has 19 amino acids. CDR1 and CDR2 (germline): SGHTA, FQGNSA. The CDR3, as DNA: TGTGCCAGCAGCCCCCGGGCGGCAGGGGGCGCGACTAGCACAGATACGCAGTATTTT. This codes for CASSPRAAGGATSTDTQYF.

The chain uses TRBV7-2 and TRBJ1-5, with TRBD1 as a possible D gene (5 bases). The CDR3 contains 15 residues. Per the germline V gene, CDR1 is SGHTA and CDR2 is FQGNSA. Trimming removed 1 base from V and 1 base from J, with 8 bases in between. The CDR3 region has the DNA TGTGCCAGCAGCTTAGGGGGCATCAGCAATCAGCCCCAGCATTTT. Translated, it gives CASSLGGISNQPQHF.

V gene TRBV6-5 combines with J gene TRBJ2-7, with 7 bases identical to TRBD1. This CDR3 has 13 residues. Trimming at V came to 7 bases and at J to 3 bases, leaving 6 bases not matched to a gene. CDR1 and CDR2 (germline): MNHEY, SVGAGI. CDR3 protein: CASTKTGSYEQYF. CDR3 nucleotide sequence: TGTGCCAGCACCAAGACAGGGAGCTACGAGCAGTACTTC.

The rearrangement uses TRBV4-2 and TRBJ2-1; 9 bases fit TRBD2. V dropped 9 bases and J dropped 4; count of bases not matched to a gene: 10. The germline gives CDR1 LGHNA, CDR2 YNFKEQ. The CDR3 runs to 15 residues. CDR3 coding DNA: TGTGCCAGTACTCAGCGGACTAGCGATTACAATGAGCAGTTCTTC. This gives the protein CASTQRTSDYNEQFF.

This chain uses TRBV11-2 with TRBJ2-3; 10 bases align to TRBD2. With 5 bases clipped from V and 1 base from J, the junction kept 12 bases outside the gene matches. Germline CDR1 SGHAT, CDR2 FQNNGV. This CDR3 comprises 18 residues. Here the CDR3 DNA reads TGTGCCAGCAGCCCTGGACTAGCGGCCGGTGTAGGCACAGATACGCAGTATTTT. Translation gives CASSPGLAAGVGTDTQYF.

The V gene is TRBV28, the J gene TRBJ1-2; D might be TRBD1 (5 bases). The CDR3 runs 13 residues. Trimming removed 3 bases at V and 8 bases at J, with 13 bases between. Germline values: CDR1 MDHEN, CDR2 SYDVKM. DNA for the CDR3: TGTGCCAGCAGTTTGAGCGGGGCACGGGGCTACACCTTC. Protein sequence: CASSLSGARGYTF.

J is TRBJ1-2 and V is TRBV5-5, with no clear D. CDR1 SGHKS and CDR2 YYEKEE come from the germline V gene (reference sequence). This CDR3 has 12 amino acids. V was pared by 1 base and J by 6 bases, with 7 bases between. This CDR3 reads CASSLSGDGYTF. DNA for the CDR3: TGTGCCAGCAGCTTGTCCGGGGATGGCTACACCTTC.

J is TRBJ1-5 and V is TRBV28; the match to TRBD1 covers 7 bases. J gave up 4 bases and V 7 bases, and 13 bases lay outside the gene matches. In germline, CDR1 is MDHEN, CDR2 SYDVKM. The CDR3 covers 16 residues. CDR3 sequence: CASKKAGGGPNQPQHF. The CDR3 nucleotides read TGTGCCAGCAAGAAGGCTGGAGGGGGCCCGAATCAGCCCCAGCATTTT.

The CDR3 DNA sequence: TGTGCCAGCAGTTTGGGACAGGGTTGGCCCCAGCATTTT. Residues: CASSLGQGWPQHF. The chain links TRBV6-1 to TRBJ1-5; 9 bases line up with TRBD1. This CDR3 comprises 13 residues. V trimming: 5 bases; J trimming: 9 bases; junction bases outside the gene matches: 5. Germline V gene data show CDR1 as MNHNS and CDR2 as SASEGT.

The chain uses TRBV7-2 and TRBJ2-5, with 9 bases identical to TRBD2. CDR3 length: 15 residues. Germline lookup yields CDR1 SGHTA and CDR2 FQGNSA. Losses at the gene ends were 3 bases for V and 5 bases for J; bases not matched to a gene: 7. In DNA, the CDR3 is TGTGCCAGCAGCTTCGATTCGGGACTAGCCGAGACCCAGTACTTC. Translation gives CASSFDSGLAETQYF.

In DNA, the CDR3 is TGTGCCAGCAGTTCCTCCCCGGGTTTTGGAAACACCATATATTTT. This sequence encodes CASSSSPGFGNTIYF. The chain links TRBV28 to TRBJ1-3, with D uncertain. CDR1 is MDHEN and CDR2 is SYDVKM in the germline V gene. V shed 4 bases and J shed 3 bases, with 13 bases lying between them. This CDR3 is built from 15 residues. Supplemented by reference TRBV28 and TRBJ1-3, the full variable domain reads DVKVTQSSRYLVKRTGEKVFLECVQDMDHENMFWYRQDPGLGLRLIYFSYDVKMKEKGDIPEGYSVSREKKERFSLILESASTNQTSMYLCASSSSPGFGNTIYFGEGSWLTVV.

The chain has TRBV5-1 and TRBJ2-1; D not resolved. Germline CDR1 SGHRS, CDR2 YFSETQ. V was shortened by 0 bases and J by 0 bases, with 10 bases between the two germline ends. This CDR3 region has 16 residues. This chain's CDR3 is CASSLAPPLSYNEQFF. The CDR3 nucleotides read TGCGCCAGCAGCTTGGCCCCTCCTCTCTCCTACAATGAGCAGTTCTTC.

The V gene is TRBV11-2, the J gene TRBJ2-2, with a possible D match to TRBD2 (5 bases). Trimming removed 2 bases at V and 4 bases at J, with 14 bases between. The CDR3 loop spans 16 amino acids. Germline loops: CDR1 SGHAT, CDR2 FQNNGV. CDR3 nucleotides: TGTGCCAGCAGCTTAACCCACGGACTCGCCACCGGGGAGCTGTTTTTT. The encoded protein is CASSLTHGLATGELFF. Based on the CDR3 plus reference TRBV11-2 and TRBJ2-2, the full variable domain is EAGVAQSPRYKIIEKRQSVAFWCNPISGHATLYWYQQILGQGPKLLIQFQNNGVVDDSQLPKDRFSAERLKGVDSTLKIQPAKLEDSAVYLCASSLTHGLATGELFFGEGSRLTVL.

This clone occurred once. The rearrangement joins TRBV29-1 to TRBJ2-3, with 7 nucleotides matching TRBD1. The CDR3 is made up of 12 amino acids. Germline-derived CDR1 and CDR2 are SQVTM and ANQGSEA. V lost 7 bases to trimming and J lost 0 bases; unmatched junction nucleotides: 1. The CDR3 reads CSEQGSTDTQYF. DNA of the CDR3: TGCAGCGAACAGGGGAGCACAGATACGCAGTATTTT.

This clone was recorded only once. The gene calls are TRBV19 and TRBJ2-7; D is perhaps TRBD2 (5 bases). The CDR3 consists of 15 residues. The germline V and J ends were trimmed by 3 bases and 2 bases, with 14 bases remaining between them. Per germline, CDR1 LNHDA and CDR2 SQIVND (reference sequence). The CDR3: CASSMGVWEPYEQYF. As DNA, the CDR3 is TGTGCCAGTAGTATGGGAGTCTGGGAACCCTACGAGCAGTACTTC.